This T cell receptor (beta chain) is from a study of shared clonotypes between healthy human individuals. Background on the study: The study used three CD4 naive, three CD4 memory, two CD8 naive and one CD8 memory plate per donor. Findings and limits, study-wide: Non-shared clonotypes were found to have lower generation probabilities than the clonotypes that were shared by all four of the sorted-subset donors.

On this clone itself: Its cognate antigen is unknown.

Assay execution proceeded at the deep level. Sequencing was performed with immunoSEQ multiplex PCR; in TCRdb, only in-frame clones are kept and a portion is missing. The sample consists of roughly 2 million clones, around 96% of them appearing once. Selected positively for CCR7 and CD45RO-negative, naive CD8 cells excluded terminally differentiated effector memory CD45RA+ cells. The donors, all of them Caucasian adults, lived in Nashville, Tennessee. V was shortened by 1 base and J by 3 bases, with 7 bases between the two germline ends. CDR3 length: 13 amino acids. Germline CDR1 reads MDHEN; CDR2 reads SYDVKM.

The chain is built from TRBV28 and TRBJ2-7; D remains ambiguous. Sequencing used naive CD8+ T cells sorted from blood. This clonotype was obtained from a man younger than 35 in good health. The DNA for the CDR3 is TGTGCCAGCAGTTTATTTGGCGGCTACGAGCAGTACTTC. It is translated as CASSLFGGYEQYF. The full variable domain, completed using reference TRBV28 and TRBJ2-7, is DVKVTQSSRYLVKRTGEKVFLECVQDMDHENMFWYRQDPGLGLRLIYFSYDVKMKEKGDIPEGYSVSREKKERFSLILESASTNQTSMYLCASSLFGGYEQYFGPGTRLTVT.